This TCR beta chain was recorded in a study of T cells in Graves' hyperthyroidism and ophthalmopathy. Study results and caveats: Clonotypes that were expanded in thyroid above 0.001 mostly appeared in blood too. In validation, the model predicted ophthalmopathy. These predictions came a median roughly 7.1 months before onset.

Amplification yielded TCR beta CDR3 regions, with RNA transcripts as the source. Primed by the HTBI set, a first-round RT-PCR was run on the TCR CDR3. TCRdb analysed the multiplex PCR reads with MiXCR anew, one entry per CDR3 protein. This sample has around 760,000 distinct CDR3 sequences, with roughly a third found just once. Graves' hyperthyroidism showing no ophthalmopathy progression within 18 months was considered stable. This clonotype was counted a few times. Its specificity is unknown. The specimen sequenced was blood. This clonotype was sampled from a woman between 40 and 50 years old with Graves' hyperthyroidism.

The DNA of the CDR3 is TGTGCCAGCAGCCCCGCGGGTCCCCTCGAAGCTTTCTTT. It is translated as CASSPAGPLEAFF. This chain links TRBV7-2 with TRBJ1-1; D remains unclear. Germline assignment: CDR1 SGHTA and CDR2 FQGNSA. V lost 5 bases to trimming and J lost 8 bases, with 15 bases between them. This CDR3 comprises 13 residues.